This passage covers 30 T cell receptor beta chains from one sample sequenced in a study of blood T cell repertoires in COVID-19. TCRdb's table, derived via immunoSEQ multiplex PCR, lists solely in-frame clones and lacks some. This sample has about 180,000 clones, with approximately 83% found just once. The sequenced material came from peripheral blood. These receptors were taken from a woman aged 40-49 years with COVID-19, enrolled during active disease.

This chain links TRBV27 with TRBJ1-4; D uncertain. Between the trimmed V and J ends, which lost 2 bases and 7 bases, there was a span of 14 bases. Germline CDR1 MNHEY, CDR2 SMNVEV (reference sequence). The CDR3 runs to 15 residues. Here the CDR3 DNA reads TGTGCCAGCAGTTTACGGCGGGGATATTCTGAAAAACTGTTTTTT. Its protein product is CASSLRRGYSEKLFF.

There are a few counts of this clone. The rearrangement uses TRBV19 and TRBJ2-6, with a possible D match to TRBD1 (6 bases). V was cut by 6 bases and J by 0 bases, with 12 bases left in between. Germline values: CDR1 LNHDA, CDR2 SQIVND (reference sequence). The CDR3 has 16 amino acids. The DNA of the CDR3 is TGTGCCAGTAGGGACGACAGGAGCTCTGGGGCCAACGTCCTGACTTTC. Protein product: CASRDDRSSGANVLTF. Variable domain in full (rest from reference TRBV19 and TRBJ2-6): DGGITQSPKYLFRKEGQNVTLSCEQNLNHDAMYWYRQDPGQGLRLIYYSQIVNDFQKGDIAEGYSVSREKKESFPLTVTSAQKNPTAFYLCASRDDRSSGANVLTFGAGSRLTVL.

This clone has only one observation. This sequence joins TRBV7-2 and TRBJ1-2; D gene ambiguous. The germline gives CDR1 SGHTA, CDR2 FQGNSA. V lost 1 base to trimming and J lost 0 bases, with 6 bases between them. The length of the CDR3 is 14 residues. The DNA for the CDR3 is TGTGCCAGCAGCTTAGGAGGAGCTAACTATGGCTACACCTTC. This codes for CASSLGGANYGYTF.

The rearrangement joins TRBV3-1 (or the pseudogene TRBV3-2) to TRBJ2-2; a weak D match, TRBD2 (5 bases). Between the trimmed V and J ends, which lost 4 bases and 5 bases, there was a span of 14 bases. CDR3 length: 15 residues. Germline CDR1 LGHDT, CDR2 YNNKEL (reference sequence). In nucleotides, the CDR3 is TGTGCCAGCAGCCCAAGCACTAGAAGTACCGGGGAGCTGTTTTTT. Translating it yields CASSPSTRSTGELFF.

The chain combines TRBV6-5 with TRBJ1-2; D not resolved. Germline CDR1 and CDR2: MNHEY and SVGAGI. This CDR3 has 13 amino acids. Between the trimmed V and J ends, which lost 2 bases and 4 bases, there was a span of 8 bases. The CDR3 nucleotides are TGTGCCAGCAGTTACGGTGGCCGCTATGGCTACACCTTC. The encoded protein is CASSYGGRYGYTF.

This clone was recorded a few times. The chain links TRBV7-3 to TRBJ1-1; D remains ambiguous. The germline gives CDR1 SGHTA, CDR2 FQGTGA. The CDR3 has 16 amino acids. The germline V and J ends were trimmed by 2 bases and 0 bases, with 13 bases remaining between them. In DNA form, the CDR3 reads TGTGCCAGCAGCTTAGGCGGCGGATTGATGAACACTGAAGCTTTCTTT. It encodes CASSLGGGLMNTEAFF.

The chain combines TRBV5-1 with TRBJ1-4, with TRBD1 matching 9 bases. CDR3 length equals 16 residues. V gave up 2 bases and J gave up 8 bases; unmatched junction bases: 10. Germline CDR1 is SGHRS and CDR2 is YFSETQ. For the CDR3, the DNA is TGCGCCAGCAGCTTAGGGACAGGGTCGGTCAAAGAAAAACTGTTTTTT. It codes for CASSLGTGSVKEKLFF.

The V and J genes are TRBV29-1 and TRBJ1-1, with 11 bases fitting TRBD1. Germline CDR1 is SQVTM and CDR2 is ANQGSEA. The CDR3 runs to 12 residues. J gave up 11 bases and V 3 bases, and 5 bases lay outside the gene matches. The CDR3 coding sequence is TGCAGCGTTGAGGGACAGGGGGGGGACGCTTTCTTT. This gives the protein CSVEGQGGDAFF.

The J gene is TRBJ1-1, the V gene TRBV11-2; TRBD1 aligns across 11 bases. The ends lost 3 bases at V and 0 bases at J; junction bases unmatched: 9. This CDR3 has 18 amino acids. Germline lookup yields CDR1 SGHAT and CDR2 FQNNGV. The CDR3 DNA reads as TGTGCCAGCAGCTTCCGATTTGGGACAGGGGGACTGAACACTGAAGCTTTCTTT. Protein sequence: CASSFRFGTGGLNTEAFF.

This clone showed up just a few times. The chain uses TRBV6-5 and TRBJ1-6, with a possible D match to TRBD1 (6 bases). The V end was cut by 6 bases, the J end by 7 bases, with 10 bases between. Germline values: CDR1 MNHEY, CDR2 SVGAGI. This CDR3 comprises 13 residues. Written as DNA, the CDR3 is TGTGCCAGCAGCTCGACAGGAAATTCACCCCTCCACTTT. Translated, it gives CASSSTGNSPLHF.

V is TRBV27 and J is TRBJ1-1; 8 positions match TRBD1. Germline CDR1 is MNHEY and CDR2 is SMNVEV (reference sequence). With V trimmed by 2 bases and J by 6 bases, 5 bases remained unmatched. The length of the CDR3 is 14 residues. The CDR3 DNA is TGTGCCAGCAGTTTAGGACAGGGTGAGGCTGAAGCTTTCTTT. Translating it yields CASSLGQGEAEAFF.

The chain carries TRBV6-5 and TRBJ2-1; 8 nucleotides line up with TRBD2. V lost 7 bases to trimming and J lost 12 bases; unmatched junction nucleotides: 11. Looked up from germline, CDR1 is MNHEY and CDR2 is SVGAGI. This CDR3 region has 13 residues. The CDR3 region is CASTPGLGGRQFF. In DNA, the CDR3 is TGTGCCAGCACTCCGGGACTAGGAGGACGGCAGTTCTTC.

This sequence joins TRBV5-6 and TRBJ2-5, with 12 bases aligning to TRBD2. Germline lookup yields CDR1 SGHDT and CDR2 YYEEEE. V trimming: 2 bases; J trimming: 5 bases; junction bases outside the gene matches: 1. This CDR3 comprises 14 residues. The CDR3 is CASSFGLAGETQYF. The DNA for the CDR3 is TGTGCCAGCAGCTTCGGACTAGCGGGGGAGACCCAGTACTTC.

The V call is TRBV7-8, the J call TRBJ2-1; 11 bases agree with TRBD2. V dropped 5 bases and J dropped 10; count of bases not matched to a gene: 7. The CDR3 has 14 amino acids. Germline V gives CDR1 SGHVS, CDR2 FQNEAQ. CDR3 nucleotide sequence: TGTGCCAGCAGCCCTACTAGCGGGGGACGAGAGCAGTTCTTC. It yields the protein CASSPTSGGREQFF.

The chain uses TRBV19 and TRBJ1-5, with no clear D. This CDR3 comprises 18 residues. Between the trimmed V and J ends, which lost 4 bases and 0 bases, there was a span of 19 bases. Germline lookup yields CDR1 LNHDA and CDR2 SQIVND (reference sequence). CDR3 coding DNA: TGTGCCAGTAGTAAAGAATCCCCGCAGGCCAATAGCAATCAGCCCCAGCATTTT. Protein sequence: CASSKESPQANSNQPQHF.

The chain uses TRBV6-5 and TRBJ1-1; D remains ambiguous. Germline lookup yields CDR1 MNHEY and CDR2 SVGAGI. This CDR3 region has 14 residues. V was clipped by 7 bases and J by 1 base, with 13 bases between them. The CDR3 here is CASNLLGKNTEAFF. In DNA, the CDR3 is TGTGCCAGCAACTTACTCGGGAAGAACACTGAAGCTTTCTTT.

V gene TRBV19 combines with J gene TRBJ1-1, with a tentative D call TRBD1 (5 bases). The CDR3 contains 13 residues. V was clipped by 7 bases and J by 5 bases, with 14 bases between them. The germline V gene encodes CDR1 LNHDA and CDR2 SQIVND (reference sequence). CDR3 in amino acids: CASIGARKTEAFF. DNA of the CDR3: TGTGCCAGTATAGGGGCCCGTAAGACTGAAGCTTTCTTT.

This clone was observed a single time. V and J are TRBV28 and TRBJ2-2, with D maybe TRBD1 (5 bases). V lost 2 bases and J 3 bases, leaving 10 bases between the germline ends. Germline V gene data show CDR1 as MDHEN and CDR2 as SYDVKM. The CDR3 sequence is 15 residues long. CDR3 in DNA: TGTGCCAGCAGTTTAACGGCAGGGTACACCGGGGAGCTGTTTTTT. Its protein product is CASSLTAGYTGELFF.

The CDR3 DNA is TGTGCCAGCAGTTTGCGGCTAGCGGGAGGGTTAACCGGGGAGCTGTTTTTT. It specifies CASSLRLAGGLTGELFF. V and J are TRBV27 and TRBJ2-2; 12 positions match TRBD2. Germline CDR1 is MNHEY and CDR2 is SMNVEV (reference sequence). The junction had 7 bases not matched to a gene; V was cut back by 3 bases and J by 5 bases. CDR3 length: 17 amino acids.

This clone was seen once. This chain links TRBV6-5 with TRBJ1-2; 8 positions match TRBD1. This CDR3 has 15 residues. V dropped 0 bases and J dropped 8; count of bases not matched to a gene: 8. The germline CDR1 and CDR2 sequences are MNHEY and SVGAGI. CDR3 residues: CASSYSNRGIGGYTF. The CDR3 nucleotides are TGTGCCAGCAGTTACTCGAACAGGGGGATAGGAGGCTACACCTTC.

This sequence joins TRBV27 and TRBJ2-1; 13 nucleotides agree with TRBD2. The CDR3 spans 16 residues. V lost 0 bases and J lost 5; bases outside the gene matches: 1. Germline CDR1 reads MNHEY; CDR2 reads SMNVEV (reference sequence). The CDR3 DNA reads TGTGCCAGCAGTTTATCCGGACTAGCGGGGGACAATGAGCAGTTCTTC. Translated, it gives CASSLSGLAGDNEQFF.

CDR3 nucleotide sequence: TGTGCCAGTAGTATAAGGCCCAGGGCAGATACGCAGTATTTT. Translated: CASSIRPRADTQYF. The V and J genes are TRBV19 and TRBJ2-3, with D possibly matching TRBD1 (5 bases). Between the trimmed V and J ends, which lost 2 bases and 4 bases, there was a span of 10 bases. CDR1 is LNHDA and CDR2 is SQIVND in the germline V gene (reference sequence). The CDR3 is made up of 14 amino acids.

This chain links TRBV13 with TRBJ1-1, with 8 bases that match TRBD1. The V and J ends lost 4 bases and 1 base, in that order; junction bases with no gene match: 5. This CDR3 is 15 amino acids long. Germline CDR1 and CDR2: PRHDT and FYEKMQ (reference sequence). CDR3 in amino acids: CASSSLQGGNTEAFF. In nucleotides, the CDR3 is TGTGCCAGCAGCTCCTTACAGGGGGGGAACACTGAAGCTTTCTTT.

There are a few counts of this clone. The chain recombines TRBV3-1 (or the pseudogene TRBV3-2) with TRBJ2-7; 10 bases are a match to TRBD1. The V gene's germline CDR1 is LGHDT and CDR2 YNNKEL (reference sequence). There are 16 residues in the CDR3. Trimming took 3 bases from V and 6 from J; bases not matched to a gene: 11. This CDR3 reads CASSHTPQGQGSEQYF. CDR3 DNA: TGTGCCAGCAGCCATACACCCCAGGGACAGGGGTCCGAGCAGTACTTC.

This clone has a count of ten or more. The chain couples TRBV4-2 to TRBJ2-7, with 9 bases that match TRBD2. V trimming: 0 bases; J trimming: 4 bases; junction bases outside the gene matches: 4. The CDR3 extends over 15 amino acids. CDR1 is LGHNA, CDR2 YNFKEQ, per germline. The CDR3 DNA reads as TGTGCCAGCAGCCAAGAGACTAGCGGATTTTACGAGCAGTACTTC. Amino acid sequence: CASSQETSGFYEQYF.

The chain uses TRBV2 and TRBJ2-5, with 10 bases matching TRBD2. Trimming cost V 2 bases and J 6 bases; bases outside gene matches: 9. Germline CDR1 SNHLY, CDR2 FYNNEI. The CDR3 totals 16 residues. As DNA, the CDR3 is TGTGCCAGCAGTGAAAGGGGCAGCGGGAGGGAACAGACCCAGTACTTC. Amino acids: CASSERGSGREQTQYF.

The CDR3 protein is CATSDWIQGGEVQYF. In nucleotides, the CDR3 is TGTGCCACCAGTGATTGGATACAGGGGGGCGAGGTTCAGTACTTC. J is TRBJ2-5 and V is TRBV24-1; 8 bases map to TRBD1. V lost 2 bases and J lost 11; bases outside the gene matches: 12. Germline CDR1 KGHDR, CDR2 SFDVKD. This CDR3 has 15 residues.

The J gene is TRBJ2-1, the V gene TRBV10-3; 8 nucleotides agree with TRBD2. Germline CDR1 and CDR2: ENHRY and SYGVKD. This CDR3 is built from 16 residues. V lost 2 bases and J lost 6; bases outside the gene matches: 9. This CDR3 is CAISEPGGPEGNEQFF. In DNA, the CDR3 is TGTGCCATCAGTGAGCCGGGAGGGCCGGAGGGCAATGAGCAGTTCTTC.

In this sample, this clone turned up once. This chain connects TRBV28 to TRBJ2-5, with 7 nucleotides matching TRBD2. Germline assignment: CDR1 MDHEN and CDR2 SYDVKM. This CDR3 has 17 amino acids. V lost 4 bases and J lost 2; bases outside the gene matches: 13. The CDR3 DNA reads as TGTGCCAGCAGTTCCCTATGGTGGAGGGAGGGGCAAGAGACCCAGTACTTC. As protein: CASSSLWWREGQETQYF.

A single count supports this clone. V is TRBV6-5 and J is TRBJ1-2, with 9 bases aligning to TRBD1. CDR3 size: 13 residues. Germline V CDR1 and CDR2: MNHEY, SVGAGI. The trim removed 9 bases at V and 2 bases at J, leaving 4 bases unmatched. CDR3 in DNA: TGTGCCAGTTGGGACAGGGCCAACTATGGCTACACCTTC. Translated: CASWDRANYGYTF.